These 2 T cell receptor beta chains share one sample of origin, sequenced in a study of response to subunit inactivated influenza vaccine. One entry per CDR3 protein, called by TCRdb with MiXCR from the RT-PCR reads. The table shows 500,000 to 600,000 distinct CDR3 sequences, with about 14% occurring only once. The sequences come from PBMCs from blood, collected 11 to 12 days after vaccination. Every receptor here comes from a man aged 50-60 years who received an inactivated influenza vaccine.

This clonotype was seen a handful of times. V gene TRBV6-1 combines with J gene TRBJ2-3; 9 bases fit TRBD2. Germline V gene lookup returns CDR1 MNHNS and CDR2 SASEGT. The CDR3 consists of 16 residues. With 5 bases clipped from V and 3 bases from J, the junction kept 9 bases outside the gene matches. CDR3 residues: CASSLWRGGRTDTQYF. The DNA for the CDR3 is TGTGCCAGCAGTCTCTGGCGGGGGGGCCGGACAGATACGCAGTATTTT.

This chain connects TRBV4-3 to TRBJ2-5; no clear D. The CDR3 is made up of 18 amino acids. V gave up 0 bases and J gave up 5 bases, with 22 bases separating them. Germline V gene data show CDR1 as LGHNA and CDR2 as YSLEER. CDR3 amino acids: CASSQDPKKLSERETQYF. In DNA form, the CDR3 reads TGCGCCAGCAGCCAAGACCCCAAAAAACTCTCCGAGAGGGAGACCCAGTACTTC.